This passage covers 28 T cell receptor beta chains from one sample sequenced in a study of OX40 agonist ivuxolimab in advanced cancers. Sequenced by immunoSEQ multiplex PCR; TCRdb stores in-frame clones only, minus some. In the table there are some 15,000 clones, 70% to 90% of which are singletons. The material was CD4+ or CD8+ T cells sorted from blood, obtained in a trial of the OX40 agonist ivuxolimab. The receptors were gathered from an adult with an advanced solid tumor such as melanoma, head and neck, liver or kidney cancer.

The chain recombines TRBV29-1 with TRBJ2-7; 9 nucleotides line up with TRBD1. Unmatched junction bases numbered 7, after V lost 7 bases and J lost 6 bases. The CDR3 contains 12 residues. Germline values: CDR1 SQVTM, CDR2 ANQGSEA. CDR3 region: CSGGTGISEQYF. DNA for the CDR3: TGCAGCGGCGGGACAGGGATAAGCGAGCAGTACTTC.

This chain links TRBV6-6 with TRBJ1-2; D remains unclear. Germline V gives CDR1 MNHNY, CDR2 SVGAGI (reference sequence). The CDR3 runs 13 residues. With 0 bases removed from V and 9 bases from J, the gap between germline ends came to 11 bases. The CDR3 reads CASSYSKRSSYTF. The CDR3 nucleotides are TGTGCCAGCAGTTACTCGAAGAGGAGCAGCTACACCTTC.

V is TRBV30 and J is TRBJ2-7, with D possibly being TRBD1 (6 bases). Germline-derived CDR1 and CDR2 are GTSNPN and SVGIG (reference sequence). V lost 0 bases to trimming and J lost 3 bases, with 6 bases between them. This CDR3 has 12 amino acids. CDR3 in amino acids: CAWSVGGYEQYF. In DNA, the CDR3 is TGTGCCTGGAGTGTAGGGGGCTACGAGCAGTACTTC.

J is TRBJ1-2 and V is TRBV7-3; tentative D call: TRBD1 (6 bases). Trimming stripped 2 bases from V and 7 bases from J, with 11 bases between. The length of the CDR3 is 13 residues. CDR1 and CDR2 from the germline V gene are SGHTA and FQGTGA. CDR3 nucleotide sequence: TGTGCCAGCAGCTTAGTCGGGGGCTCTGGCTACACCTTC. Its protein is CASSLVGGSGYTF.

This chain uses TRBV9 with TRBJ2-7; the D is unclear. The V and J ends lost 4 bases and 3 bases respectively, with 14 bases between them. CDR1 is SGDLS, CDR2 YYNGEE, per germline. The CDR3 is made up of 14 amino acids. CDR3 DNA: TGTGCCAGCAGCATAGACCAGTTCTACTACGAGCAGTACTTC. Its translation: CASSIDQFYYEQYF.

The rearrangement links TRBV5-4 to TRBJ1-1, with 7 bases matching TRBD1. Germline CDR1 SGHNT, CDR2 YYREEE (reference sequence). After removal of 4 bases from V and 5 bases from J, the junction contained 8 bases not matched to a gene. The CDR3 has 14 amino acids. CDR3 amino acids: CASSGRGRGTEAFF. DNA of the CDR3: TGTGCCAGCAGCGGGAGGGGGCGCGGTACTGAAGCTTTCTTT.

The V and J genes are TRBV13 and TRBJ2-3; 11 bases align to TRBD2. This CDR3 is 17 amino acids long. J lost 4 bases, V lost 3 bases, and 9 bases had no gene match. CDR1 is PRHDT and CDR2 is FYEKMQ in the germline V gene (reference sequence). CDR3 sequence reads: CASSFGPQGLAADTQYF. For the CDR3, the DNA is TGTGCCAGCAGCTTCGGCCCACAGGGACTAGCGGCAGATACGCAGTATTTT.

The rearrangement joins TRBV14 to TRBJ2-7, with a tentative D call TRBD1 (5 bases). This CDR3 is 14 amino acids long. Germline CDR1 and CDR2: SGHDN and FVKESK. Trimming pared 4 bases from V and 0 bases from J, leaving 10 bases between. The CDR3: CASSPDTSSYEQYF. The DNA for the CDR3 is TGTGCCAGCAGCCCGGACACCTCCTCCTACGAGCAGTACTTC.

By share, this clone counts as medium-sized (0.01 to 0.1%). The chain employs TRBV4-1 and TRBJ2-2; no clear D gene. Trimming removed 2 bases at V and 6 bases at J, with 7 bases between. Germline CDR1 reads MGHRA; CDR2 reads YSYEKL. There are 13 residues in the CDR3. The CDR3 reads CASSQPLSGELFF. The CDR3 region has the DNA TGCGCCAGCAGCCAACCACTGTCCGGGGAGCTGTTTTTT.

The genes are TRBV29-1 and TRBJ1-2, with D uncertain. The CDR3 has 16 amino acids. The germline gives CDR1 SQVTM, CDR2 ANQGSEA. V dropped 2 bases and J dropped 0 bases, with 16 bases sitting between them. The CDR3 spells CSVELVGLEANYGYTF. The CDR3 DNA follows: TGCAGCGTTGAATTGGTAGGGTTGGAGGCTAACTATGGCTACACCTTC.

The chain recombines TRBV7-9 with TRBJ1-1, with TRBD1 as a possible D gene (6 bases). V lost 2 bases and J lost 1, with 11 bases in between. Germline V gives CDR1 SEHNR, CDR2 FQNEAQ (reference sequence). The CDR3 is 15 residues long. For the CDR3, the DNA is TGTGCCAGCAGCTTACCCCAGGGGTCGAACACTGAAGCTTTCTTT. This translates into CASSLPQGSNTEAFF.

This chain joins TRBV9 and TRBJ2-2; weak D call: TRBD2 (6 bases). Germline V gives CDR1 SGDLS, CDR2 YYNGEE. Trimming took off 3 bases at V and 2 bases at J, with 11 bases between the two ends. This CDR3 region has 15 residues. CDR3 residues: CASSASGPNTGELFF. As DNA, the CDR3 is TGTGCCAGCAGCGCAAGCGGGCCCAACACCGGGGAGCTGTTTTTT.

This clone ranks as large. This chain links TRBV13 with TRBJ2-1, with a possible D match to TRBD2 (5 bases). V lost 1 base to trimming and J lost 0 bases, with 10 bases between them. This CDR3 has 16 residues. CDR1 is PRHDT and CDR2 is FYEKMQ in the germline V gene (reference sequence). The chain's CDR3 is CASSLDGSASYNEQFF. The CDR3 DNA reads as TGTGCCAGCAGCTTAGATGGTAGCGCCTCCTACAATGAGCAGTTCTTC.

The chain links TRBV5-4 to TRBJ2-1; 14 bases are a match to TRBD2. The germline CDR1 and CDR2 sequences are SGHNT and YYREEE (reference sequence). There are 15 residues in the CDR3. V lost 2 bases to trimming and J lost 8 bases; unmatched junction nucleotides: 3. CDR3 DNA: TGTGCCAGCAGCTTCCAGGGACTAGCGGGAGATGAGCAGTTCTTC. Translating gives CASSFQGLAGDEQFF.

This chain uses TRBV6-1 with TRBJ2-1, with D unresolved. The V gene lost 5 bases and the J gene lost 9 bases, with 14 bases spanning the gap. This CDR3 region has 13 residues. Germline lookup yields CDR1 MNHNS and CDR2 SASEGT. For the CDR3, the DNA is TGTGCCAGCAGTCCCCGACTTAGGGCTGAGCAGTTCTTC. It encodes CASSPRLRAEQFF.

This sequence joins TRBV4-3 and TRBJ2-1; TRBD2 matches 8 bases. Germline CDR1 and CDR2: LGHNA and YSLEER. The ends lost 0 bases at V and 7 bases at J; junction bases unmatched: 2. The CDR3 length is 14 residues. The CDR3 DNA follows: TGCGCCAGCAGCCAAGAGGGACTAGTGAATGAGCAGTTCTTC. Protein sequence: CASSQEGLVNEQFF.

Only one count was recorded for this clone. CDR3 bases: TGTGCCAGCTTCGGGCTAGGGCGGAGGGCTTTCTTT. This gives the protein CASFGLGRRAFF. This chain connects TRBV25-1 to TRBJ1-1, with no clear D. Germline-derived CDR1 and CDR2 are MGHDK and SYGVNS. The V end was cut by 8 bases, the J end by 11 bases, with 18 bases between. This CDR3 is built from 12 residues. The full variable domain, completed using reference TRBV25-1 and TRBJ1-1, is EADIYQTPRYLVIGTGKKITLECSQTMGHDKMYWYQQDPGMELHLIHYSYGVNSTEKGDLSSESTVSRIRTEHFPLTLESARPSHTSQYLCASFGLGRRAFFGQGTRLTVV.

This clone was seen a few times. This chain joins TRBV19 and TRBJ2-7, with 7 bases identical to TRBD1. The CDR3 sequence is 15 residues long. CDR1 and CDR2 from the germline V gene are LNHDA and SQIVND (reference sequence). Trimming at V came to 3 bases and at J to 3 bases, leaving 8 bases not matched to a gene. The CDR3 DNA reads as TGTGCCAGTAGTATTCAGGACAGGTTAAACTACGAGCAGTACTTC. Translated: CASSIQDRLNYEQYF.

The chain combines TRBV30 with TRBJ2-1; 13 bases fit TRBD2. CDR1 and CDR2 from the germline V gene are GTSNPN and SVGIG (reference sequence). The CDR3 has 15 amino acids. This CDR3 is CAYYNGLAGVDEQFF. The CDR3, as DNA: TGTGCATATTACAACGGACTAGCGGGAGTCGATGAGCAGTTCTTC.

The rearrangement joins TRBV5-4 to TRBJ2-1, with 12 bases fitting TRBD2. The germline CDR1 and CDR2 sequences are SGHNT and YYREEE (reference sequence). This CDR3 spans 15 amino acids. The V and J ends lost 4 bases and 5 bases, in that order; junction bases with no gene match: 4. This CDR3 reads CASSTGLAGNNEQFF. CDR3 sequence (DNA): TGTGCCAGCAGCACAGGACTAGCGGGAAACAATGAGCAGTTCTTC.

The chain is built from TRBV7-9 and TRBJ2-2; tentative D call: TRBD2 (6 bases). V was shortened by 5 bases and J by 3 bases, with 10 bases between the two germline ends. This CDR3 is built from 14 residues. Per the germline V gene, CDR1 is SEHNR and CDR2 is FQNEAQ (reference sequence). The CDR3 sequence is CASSPPGDTGELFF. In DNA, the CDR3 is TGTGCCAGCAGCCCCCCGGGGGACACCGGGGAGCTGTTTTTT.

The gene calls are TRBV10-3 and TRBJ1-2; 7 nucleotides line up with TRBD1. Germline CDR1 reads ENHRY; CDR2 reads SYGVKD. J gave up 0 bases and V 0 bases, and 10 bases lay outside the gene matches. CDR3 length: 18 residues. CDR3 loop: CAISESSPLTGSNYGYTF. The DNA for the CDR3 is TGTGCCATCAGTGAGTCTAGCCCCCTGACAGGGTCTAACTATGGCTACACCTTC.

The chain couples TRBV4-1 to TRBJ2-4, with D maybe TRBD2 (6 bases). Germline V lookup: CDR1 MGHRA, CDR2 YSYEKL. V lost 2 bases to trimming and J lost 8 bases, with 10 bases between them. This CDR3 comprises 13 residues. The CDR3 bases are TGCGCCAGCAGCCAACTGGGGGGAGACATTCAGTACTTC. Translation gives CASSQLGGDIQYF.

The rearrangement links TRBV21-1 to TRBJ2-5. TRBV21-1 is deemed a pseudogene. This CDR3 region has 11 residues. The DNA for the CDR3 is TGTGCCAGCAGCAAACAAGAGACCCAGTACTTC. It is translated as CASSKQETQYF.

This clone was detected only a few times. The chain combines TRBV19 with TRBJ1-2; unclear D gene. The V end was cut by 10 bases, the J end by 1 base, with 4 bases between. The CDR3 is made up of 10 amino acids. CDR1 LNHDA and CDR2 SQIVND come from the germline V gene (reference sequence). The CDR3: CATNNYGYTF. The CDR3 DNA is TGTGCCACCAATAACTATGGCTACACCTTC.

A few counts support this clone. The chain recombines TRBV27 with TRBJ2-4, with 9 bases identical to TRBD1. The last part of the DNA fits TRBJ2-7 better; the J call may be wrong. CDR3 length equals 14 residues. CDR1 MNHEY and CDR2 SMNVEV come from the germline V gene (reference sequence). CDR3 region: CASSPGQGGYEQYF. As DNA, the CDR3 is TGTGCCAGCAGCCCGGGACAGGGAGGGTACGAGCAGTACTTC.

This chain links TRBV11-2 with TRBJ1-1; perhaps TRBD1 as D (6 bases). The germline V gene has CDR1 SGHAT and CDR2 FQNNGV. Trimming stripped 2 bases from V and 4 bases from J, with 8 bases between. The CDR3 is 13 amino acids. This chain's CDR3 is CASSLSGVTEAFF. The CDR3, as DNA: TGTGCCAGCAGCTTATCAGGGGTCACTGAAGCTTTCTTT.

The gene calls are TRBV28 and TRBJ2-7; maybe TRBD2 (5 bases). Germline CDR1 MDHEN, CDR2 SYDVKM. The germline V and J ends were trimmed by 8 bases and 1 base, with 15 bases remaining between them. There are 14 residues in the CDR3. CDR3 sequence reads: CASEGSLHSYEQYF. The DNA of the CDR3 is TGTGCCAGCGAGGGCTCACTCCATTCCTACGAGCAGTACTTC.